Shown below are 10 T cell receptor beta chains from a single sample sequenced in a study of T-cell reconstitution after alpha-beta-depleted transplantation in children (dated by TCRdb to 2015 to 2016). The library came from PCR. Instrument used: Illumina HiSeq 2500. TCR libraries were prepared with molecular barcoding, using unique molecular identifiers to normalize TCRbeta repertoire quantification. The public sequencing data were trimmed at Q25 with fastp and processed into clonotypes with MiXCR by TCRdb, which kept only in-frame beta chains. Identical CDR3 protein sequences are pooled into one entry, listed with their most common genes and DNA. For this sample the table gives about 420,000 distinct CDR3 sequences, of which roughly 17% were detected only once. The top ten constitute 25% to 30% of the sample. This specimen's treatment or condition label, interpreted: allogeneic hematopoietic cell transplantation with graft depleted of TCRalphabeta T cells and CD19 B cells.

The sequencing here drew on PBMCs, mostly from graft donor cells, taken 360 days after TCRalphabeta/CD19-depleted stem cell transplant. The receptors derive from a boy younger than two who had a stem cell transplant for Wiskott-Aldrich syndrome, so the T cells may come from the graft donor.

This chain joins TRBV24-1 and TRBJ2-3, with unresolved D. V lost 4 bases to trimming and J lost 0 bases, with 13 bases between them. The CDR3 loop spans 16 amino acids. Germline loops: CDR1 KGHDR, CDR2 SFDVKD. CDR3 sequence reads: CATSDWFGSSTDTQYF. CDR3 in DNA: TGTGCCACCAGTGACTGGTTTGGGTCGAGCACAGATACGCAGTATTTT.

This clonotype has just a few counts. The genes are TRBV29-1 and TRBJ2-3, with D possibly matching TRBD1 (6 bases). Per the germline V gene, CDR1 is SQVTM and CDR2 is ANQGSEA. The CDR3 contains 12 residues. V lost 6 bases to trimming and J lost 1 base, with 8 bases between them. CDR3 residues: CSVRQGTDTQYF. As DNA, the CDR3 is TGCAGCGTCCGACAGGGCACAGATACGCAGTATTTT.

This clonotype was seen more than once but under ten times. This rearrangement joins TRBV20-1 to TRBJ2-5; D not certain. Deletions cut 8 bases from V and 5 bases from J, with 12 bases between. This CDR3 contains 11 residues. Germline assignment: CDR1 DFQATT and CDR2 SNEGSKA (reference sequence). CDR3 loop: CSHQWWETQYF. CDR3 nucleotide sequence: TGCAGTCACCAGTGGTGGGAGACCCAGTACTTC.

The DNA for the CDR3 is TGTGCCAGCTCACCATTGACAGCTCACCAAGAGACCCAGTACTTC. Amino acid sequence: CASSPLTAHQETQYF. The chain employs TRBV18 and TRBJ2-5; D is possibly TRBD1 (5 bases). V lost 2 bases, J lost 0 bases, and 10 bases lay in between. This CDR3 contains 15 residues. Germline V gene data show CDR1 as KGHSH and CDR2 as LQKENI.

V gene TRBV5-6 combines with J gene TRBJ1-2; D unresolved. Trimming cost V 3 bases and J 4 bases, with 13 bases left between them. CDR1 and CDR2 (germline): SGHDT, YYEEEE. The CDR3 runs 14 residues. The CDR3, as DNA: TGTGCCAGCAGCTGGCGGGGATTTGTCTATGGCTACACCTTC. Translated: CASSWRGFVYGYTF.

Many counts were recorded for this clonotype. V usage is TRBV27 and J usage is TRBJ1-1; D unresolved. V shed 8 bases and J shed 4 bases, with 14 bases lying between them. The CDR3 covers 13 residues. Germline V CDR1 and CDR2: MNHEY, SMNVEV (reference sequence). DNA for the CDR3: TGTGCCAGCGGCCCCATAGGGCCCACTGAAGCTTTCTTT. Encoded protein: CASGPIGPTEAFF.

This clonotype turned up a few times. This chain connects TRBV6-1 to TRBJ1-1; D not certain. V was cut by 7 bases and J by 7 bases, with 28 bases left in between. The CDR3 has 17 amino acids. In germline, CDR1 is MNHNS, CDR2 SASEGT. CDR3 DNA sequence: TGTGCCAGCACCAAAAAGGCAGGTGTACAACTCTCAGGTGAAGCTTTCTTT. It is translated as CASTKKAGVQLSGEAFF.

This clonotype showed up just a few times. V is TRBV9 and J is TRBJ2-7; D gene uncertain. The ends were cut back, 4 bases at V and 0 bases at J, with 14 bases in the middle. This CDR3 region has 15 residues. In germline, CDR1 is SGDLS, CDR2 YYNGEE. The DNA for the CDR3 is TGTGCCAGCAGCCCCCGGCCCAGCGACTCCTACGAGCAGTACTTC. Its translation is CASSPRPSDSYEQYF.

The chain is built from TRBV2 and TRBJ2-7, with D possibly being TRBD1 (5 bases). This CDR3 region has 12 residues. Trimming cost V 7 bases and J 2 bases, with 9 bases left between them. The germline V gene encodes CDR1 SNHLY and CDR2 FYNNEI. The CDR3 region is CASKDNPYEQYF. The CDR3 DNA is TGTGCCAGCAAGGACAATCCCTACGAGCAGTACTTC.

This sequence joins TRBV4-3 and TRBJ2-2, with TRBD2 identical over 9 bases. The CDR3 length is 17 residues. V gave up 1 base and J gave up 0 bases; unmatched junction bases: 3. Germline V gene lookup returns CDR1 LGHNA and CDR2 YSLEER. The DNA of the CDR3 is TGCGCCAGCAGCCAAGTAGCGGGAGTGGCGAACACCGGGGAGCTGTTTTTT. Translating it yields CASSQVAGVANTGELFF.